This is a list of T cell receptor beta chains from one sample in a study of blood T cells in healthy people across ages. TCRdb fed the 5' RACE reads into MiXCR, producing one record per CDR3 protein. The repertoire holds around 1,700,000 distinct CDR3 sequences, with approximately 28% as singletons. Specimen: blood. These receptors were obtained from a woman in her twenties or thirties in good health. Both conserved end residues are part of each CDR3. Each record gives: J gene, clone size, V gene, D gene, CDR3 protein, CDR3 DNA. The D gene is left open where the match is weak. Size tells how often a clone was seen (once, few, many) or the class of an expanded clone, and some rows leave it out.

TRBJ2-1 - TRBV24-1 - CATSESEGTANEQFF TGTGCCACCAGTGAATCGGAAGGGACGGCTAATGAGCAGTTCTTC
TRBJ1-4 few TRBV4-1 - CASSRPGTENEKLFF TGCGCCAGCAGCCGTCCCGGGACTGAGAATGAAAAACTGTTTTTT
TRBJ2-3 - TRBV2 TRBD2 CASGTRRDTQYF TGTGCCAGCGGGACTAGAAGAGATACGCAGTATTTT
TRBJ2-1 - TRBV7-2 - CASSLRAQGLGSNAQFF TGTGCCAGCAGCTTACGGGCCCAGGGGCTGGGGTCCAATGCGCAGTTCTTC
TRBJ2-5 few TRBV29-1 - CSTGDQETQYF TGCAGCACCGGGGACCAAGAGACCCAGTACTTC
TRBJ1-1 many TRBV5-1 - CASSSDRTNTEAFF TGCGCCAGCAGCTCCGACAGAACGAACACTGAAGCTTTCTTT
TRBJ2-5 many TRBV7-8 - CASSLEGPGEVTQYF TGTGCCAGCAGCTTAGAAGGGCCAGGGGAGGTGACCCAGTACTTC
TRBJ2-1 - TRBV7-9 - CARSFGGDRLDEQFF TGTGCCAGGAGCTTCGGTGGCGACCGATTGGATGAGCAGTTCTTC
TRBJ2-3 - TRBV20-1 TRBD2 CSARDRDGGTDTQYF TGCAGTGCTAGAGATCGCGACGGGGGGACAGATACGCAGTATTTT
TRBJ2-1 - TRBV18 - CASSPLKRQYNEQFF TGTGCCAGCTCACCACTCAAGCGCCAATACAATGAGCAGTTCTTC
TRBJ2-7 - TRBV6-1 TRBD1 CASSGGTARSYEQYF TGTGCCAGCAGTGGAGGGACAGCCAGGTCCTACGAGCAGTACTTC
TRBJ2-7 - TRBV20-1 - CSARDQGLYEQYF TGCAGTGCTAGAGATCAGGGCCTCTACGAGCAGTACTTC
TRBJ1-6 few TRBV5-1 - CASSLATRAQQSPLHF TGCGCCAGCAGCTTGGCCACGAGGGCCCAGCAGTCACCCCTCCACTTT
TRBJ2-5 many TRBV4-1 - CASSQVGSLETQYF TGCGCCAGCAGCCAAGTCGGTAGCTTAGAGACCCAGTACTTC
TRBJ2-7 - TRBV2 - CASSEEGRAAFYEQYF TGTGCCAGCAGTGAAGAGGGTAGGGCGGCATTTTACGAGCAGTACTTC
TRBJ2-5 - TRBV20-1 - CSARRGSARETQYF TGCAGTGCGAGACGGGGGTCCGCAAGAGAGACCCAGTACTTC
TRBJ2-6 few TRBV2 - CASSAISGANVPTF TGTGCCAGCAGTGCCATTTCTGGGGCCAACGTCCCGACTTTC
TRBJ2-3 few TRBV6-5 TRBD2 CASSWYSGRTDTQYF TGTGCCAGCAGTTGGTACAGCGGGAGGACAGATACGCAGTATTTT
TRBJ2-1 few TRBV5-1 TRBD1 CASSLFRQGATNEQFF TGCGCCAGCAGCTTGTTTCGGCAGGGGGCGACGAATGAGCAGTTCTTC
TRBJ2-7 few TRBV5-1 TRBD1 CASSAKLGQESSYEQYF TGCGCCAGCAGCGCCAAACTCGGACAGGAGAGCTCCTACGAGCAGTACTTC
TRBJ2-1 - TRBV11-2 - CASSLEGAGQAEQFF TGTGCCAGCAGCTTAGAGGGGGCTGGGCAGGCTGAGCAGTTCTTC
TRBJ2-1 - TRBV5-6 - CTSSLSGPTSYNEQFF TGTACCAGCAGCTTGTCCGGGCCGACCTCCTACAATGAGCAGTTCTTC
TRBJ2-2 - TRBV12-5 TRBD1 CASGAGTGGYTGELFF TGTGCTAGTGGTGCTGGGACAGGGGGCTACACCGGGGAGCTGTTTTTT
TRBJ1-4 - TRBV4-1 - CASAGTQGGEKLFF TGCGCCAGCGCGGGGACTCAAGGGGGAGAAAAACTGTTTTTT
TRBJ2-3 few TRBV7-6 TRBD2 CASSSSGGNVDTQYF TGTGCCAGCAGCTCTAGCGGGGGGAACGTAGATACGCAGTATTTT
TRBJ2-5 many TRBV18 TRBD2 CASSPTGGSQETQYF TGTGCCAGCTCACCGACGGGGGGGTCACAAGAGACCCAGTACTTC
TRBJ1-1 - TRBV5-1 - CASTRMGGSNTEAFF TGCGCCAGCACCAGAATGGGGGGATCGAACACTGAAGCTTTCTTT
TRBJ1-5 - TRBV5-6 - CASSLFGRGKPQHF TGTGCCAGCAGCTTGTTTGGCAGGGGAAAGCCCCAGCATTTT
TRBJ2-7 few TRBV29-1 TRBD2 CSVRTSGRAGGEQYF TGCAGCGTCCGAACTAGCGGGAGGGCCGGGGGCGAGCAGTACTTC
TRBJ2-3 - TRBV7-8 - CASSLSPGAATDTQYF TGTGCCAGCAGCCTTTCGCCCGGAGCTGCCACAGATACGCAGTATTTT
TRBJ2-7 - TRBV7-9 - CASSSIGASYEQYF TGTGCCAGCAGTTCTATCGGGGCCTCCTACGAGCAGTACTTC
TRBJ2-7 few TRBV27 - CASSRADNNYEQYF TGTGCCAGCAGTCGGGCTGACAATAATTACGAGCAGTACTTC
TRBJ2-7 few TRBV5-1 - CASSHGLRGSYNEQYF TGCGCCAGCAGCCACGGACTACGGGGCTCCTACAATGAGCAGTACTTC
TRBJ1-4 - TRBV5-1 - CASSLESDATNEKLFF TGCGCCAGCAGCTTGGAATCCGACGCAACTAATGAAAAACTGTTTTTT
TRBJ2-1 - TRBV15 TRBD2 CATSRAPTSGRSFSYNEQFF TGTGCCACCAGCAGAGCCCCCACTAGCGGGAGGTCTTTCTCCTACAATGAGCAGTTCTTC
TRBJ1-2 few TRBV28 - CASNLRGTWGYTF TGTGCCAGCAATCTTAGGGGCACCTGGGGCTACACCTTC
TRBJ2-5 - TRBV7-2 - CASSLVVQDQETQYF TGTGCCAGCAGCTTAGTTGTCCAGGATCAAGAGACCCAGTACTTC
TRBJ2-7 - TRBV5-1 TRBD2 CASNRTLAGGEQYF TGCGCCAGCAACAGGACGCTAGCGGGAGGCGAGCAGTACTTC
TRBJ2-2 - TRBV6-5 TRBD1 CASSSRTGGGTGELFF TGTGCCAGCAGTTCCAGGACAGGGGGCGGCACCGGGGAGCTGTTTTTT
TRBJ2-5 - TRBV3-1 - CASSQGMGTQYF TGTGCCAGCAGCCAAGGAATGGGGACCCAGTACTTC
TRBJ2-2 few TRBV5-1 - CASSPPDPQEAGELFF TGCGCCAGCAGCCCCCCGGACCCCCAGGAGGCCGGGGAGCTGTTTTTT
TRBJ1-2 few TRBV3-1 - CASSQALTDGYTF TGTGCCAGCAGCCAAGCATTGACAGATGGCTACACCTTC
TRBJ2-2 few TRBV7-2 TRBD1 CASSSLWTGSGELFF TGTGCCAGCAGCTCCCTTTGGACAGGGAGCGGGGAGCTGTTTTTT
TRBJ2-2 few TRBV5-1 - CASSLEEEITGELFF TGCGCCAGCAGCTTGGAGGAGGAGATCACCGGGGAGCTGTTTTTT
TRBJ1-1 - TRBV5-1 TRBD1 CASSFGQGRSSSTEAFF TGCGCCAGCAGCTTTGGACAGGGGAGGTCCTCGAGCACTGAAGCTTTCTTT
TRBJ1-3 - TRBV7-3 - CASSPAGVSGNTIYF TGTGCCAGCAGCCCGGCGGGGGTCTCAGGAAACACCATATATTTT
TRBJ2-5 many TRBV28 TRBD1 CASSVSQGQGPETQYF TGTGCCAGCAGTGTATCCCAGGGACAGGGGCCAGAGACCCAGTACTTC
TRBJ2-1 - TRBV12-3/TRBV12-4 - CASMVVGRRYNEQFF TGTGCCAGCATGGTAGTGGGACGAAGGTACAATGAGCAGTTCTTC
TRBJ2-7 many TRBV12-3/TRBV12-4 - CASSFGVSFYEQYF TGTGCCAGCAGTTTTGGGGTGTCCTTCTACGAGCAGTACTTC
TRBJ1-2 few TRBV11-2 TRBD1 CASSLGQGSIGYTF TGTGCCAGCAGCTTAGGACAGGGATCTATAGGCTACACCTTC
TRBJ2-7 many TRBV4-1 - CASSEIEQYF TGCGCCAGCAGCGAAATCGAGCAGTACTTC
TRBJ2-3 - TRBV20-1 - CSAREGKGWITDTQYF TGCAGTGCTAGAGAAGGAAAAGGGTGGATCACGGATACGCAGTATTTT
TRBJ1-2 - TRBV24-1 - CATSDSSTGFGYTF TGTGCCACCAGTGATTCGAGCACAGGGTTTGGCTACACCTTC